These 24 T cell receptor beta chains originate from one sample sequenced in a study of blood T cell repertoires in COVID-19. TCRdb's copy holds only in-frame clones and misses some; the assay was immunoSEQ multiplex PCR. The table includes 150,000 to 200,000 clones, about 90% detected once. The material sequenced was PBMCs or T cells enriched from blood (not recorded which). The origin of the receptors is a woman in her late teens or twenties who had recovered from COVID-19.

V gene TRBV5-1 combines with J gene TRBJ2-7; D may be TRBD1 (5 bases). Germline CDR1 and CDR2: SGHRS and YFSETQ. The CDR3 totals 14 residues. Trimming shortened V by 3 bases and J by 2 bases, and 12 bases separated the two germline ends. The CDR3: CASSSRVGAYEQYF. In DNA form, the CDR3 reads TGCGCCAGCAGCTCCCGGGTAGGGGCCTACGAGCAGTACTTC.

V and J are TRBV11-2 and TRBJ1-5, with D possibly matching TRBD1 (5 bases). The CDR3 is 14 residues long. Looked up from germline, CDR1 is SGHAT and CDR2 is FQNNGV. Trimming cost V 3 bases and J 3 bases, with 9 bases left between them. The CDR3 DNA reads TGTGCCAGCAGCTTCTCAGGGTACAATCAGCCCCAGCATTTT. Protein sequence: CASSFSGYNQPQHF. Full variable domain (rest looked up from reference TRBV11-2 and TRBJ1-5): EAGVAQSPRYKIIEKRQSVAFWCNPISGHATLYWYQQILGQGPKLLIQFQNNGVVDDSQLPKDRFSAERLKGVDSTLKIQPAKLEDSAVYLCASSFSGYNQPQHFGDGTRLSIL.

The CDR3 DNA is TGTGCCACCGAACAGGAGGGCGTCGGAGCTTTCTTT. It encodes CATEQEGVGAFF. The chain employs TRBV10-3 and TRBJ1-1; tentative D call: TRBD1 (5 bases). This CDR3 is built from 12 residues. Germline CDR1 ENHRY, CDR2 SYGVKD. Trimming cost V 10 bases and J 10 bases, with 19 bases left between them.

The CDR3 sequence is CASSQVRTGDGPGELFF. The CDR3 DNA sequence: TGTGCCAGCAGCCAAGTTAGGACAGGGGATGGTCCCGGGGAGCTGTTTTTT. The rearrangement joins TRBV3-1 (or the pseudogene TRBV3-2) to TRBJ2-2; TRBD1 matches 9 bases. From germline, CDR1 is LGHDT and CDR2 YNNKEL (reference sequence). This CDR3 is built from 17 residues. V lost 1 base, J lost 6 bases, and 9 bases stayed unmatched.

This chain links TRBV28 with TRBJ2-2; no clear D. V dropped 6 bases and J dropped 7 bases, with 6 bases sitting between them. Germline loops: CDR1 MDHEN, CDR2 SYDVKM. The CDR3 is 11 amino acids. The CDR3 region is CASRRDGELFF. The CDR3 DNA reads as TGTGCCAGCAGAAGAGACGGGGAGCTGTTTTTT.

This rearrangement joins TRBV5-1 to TRBJ1-1, with 9 bases identical to TRBD1. Unmatched junction bases numbered 9, after V lost 4 bases and J lost 5 bases. The CDR3 contains 15 residues. Per germline, CDR1 SGHRS and CDR2 YFSETQ. CDR3 amino acids: CASSTTGDRVTEAFF. The CDR3 DNA follows: TGCGCCAGCAGCACTACCGGGGACAGGGTAACTGAAGCTTTCTTT.

This rearrangement joins TRBV9 to TRBJ2-7; D is perhaps TRBD2 (5 bases). Germline V gene sequence: CDR1 SGDLS, CDR2 YYNGEE. The CDR3 consists of 15 residues. Trimming took off 3 bases at V and 6 bases at J, with 19 bases between the two ends. The DNA of the CDR3 is TGTGCCAGCAGCGCAGAGACTACAAGGGAACGCGAGCAGTACTTC. Encoded protein: CASSAETTREREQYF.

The chain couples TRBV6-5 to TRBJ1-4, with a possible D match to TRBD1 (6 bases). There are 15 residues in the CDR3. Trimming cost V 6 bases and J 4 bases, with 15 bases left between them. Germline values: CDR1 MNHEY, CDR2 SVGAGI. CDR3 amino acids: CASRPEQGNNEKLFF. In DNA, the CDR3 is TGTGCCAGCAGACCCGAACAGGGCAATAATGAAAAACTGTTTTTT.

The rearrangement joins TRBV5-1 to TRBJ2-1; 8 bases are a match to TRBD2. Losses at the gene ends were 4 bases for V and 6 bases for J; bases not matched to a gene: 9. Germline CDR1 and CDR2: SGHRS and YFSETQ. CDR3 length: 15 amino acids. The CDR3 coding sequence is TGCGCCAGCAGCCCGGGACTAGTGGTAGTCAATGAGCAGTTCTTC. Its protein product is CASSPGLVVVNEQFF.

The chain recombines TRBV9 with TRBJ2-3; a possible D gene is TRBD1 (5 bases). Germline CDR1 SGDLS, CDR2 YYNGEE. The ends were cut back, 0 bases at V and 0 bases at J, with 11 bases in the middle. There are 16 residues in the CDR3. The CDR3 region has the DNA TGTGCCAGCAGCGTAGGAGACAGCGCTAGCACAGATACGCAGTATTTT. Its protein product is CASSVGDSASTDTQYF.

This chain uses TRBV3-1 (or the pseudogene TRBV3-2) with TRBJ2-3, with unresolved D. This CDR3 has 17 amino acids. Germline CDR1 reads LGHDT; CDR2 reads YNNKEL (reference sequence). Trimming stripped 0 bases from V and 0 bases from J, with 13 bases between. CDR3 amino acids: CASSQDRGTSSTDTQYF. CDR3 sequence (DNA): TGTGCCAGCAGCCAAGATAGAGGTACCTCTAGCACAGATACGCAGTATTTT.

Written as DNA, the CDR3 is TGTGCCAGCAGCCGTAGCGGTGGGGAAGCCAAAAACATTCAGTACTTC. It codes for CASSRSGGEAKNIQYF. The rearrangement uses TRBV4-2 and TRBJ2-4; weak D call: TRBD2 (6 bases). This CDR3 is built from 16 residues. Germline lookup yields CDR1 LGHNA and CDR2 YNFKEQ. Trimming left V 4 bases short and J 0 bases short, with 13 bases between.

The V call is TRBV9, the J call TRBJ1-4; D is perhaps TRBD1 (5 bases). V was pared by 2 bases and J by 5 bases, with 10 bases between. CDR1 and CDR2 (germline): SGDLS, YYNGEE. This CDR3 region has 14 residues. Written as DNA, the CDR3 is TGTGCCAGCAGCGTTTGGGGCAGCAATGAAAAACTGTTTTTT. Its translation: CASSVWGSNEKLFF.

The chain links TRBV4-2 to TRBJ2-5, with 8 bases lining up with TRBD1. Trimming removed 4 bases from V and 3 bases from J; junction bases left unmatched: 10. The CDR3 loop spans 16 amino acids. In germline, CDR1 is LGHNA, CDR2 YNFKEQ. CDR3 sequence reads: CASSPTPGQGEETQYF. DNA of the CDR3: TGTGCCAGCAGCCCCACACCCGGACAGGGTGAAGAGACCCAGTACTTC.

The chain carries TRBV25-1 and TRBJ2-1, with 7 bases lining up with TRBD2. The germline CDR1 and CDR2 sequences are MGHDK and SYGVNS. Trimming removed 6 bases from V and 6 bases from J; junction bases left unmatched: 8. The CDR3 extends over 14 amino acids. The CDR3 nucleotides read TGTGCCAGCAGGCGGGAGTTGGTGAGCAATGAGCAGTTCTTC. This encodes CASRRELVSNEQFF.

V usage is TRBV28 and J usage is TRBJ1-1, with unresolved D. The CDR3 is 12 residues long. The V gene's germline CDR1 is MDHEN and CDR2 SYDVKM. V was pared by 3 bases and J by 7 bases, with 9 bases between. The CDR3 loop is CASSLFPGEAFF. The CDR3 DNA sequence: TGTGCCAGCAGTTTGTTCCCGGGTGAAGCTTTCTTT.

This rearrangement joins TRBV6-1 to TRBJ1-2, with unresolved D. V was shortened by 3 bases and J by 4 bases, with 9 bases between the two germline ends. The CDR3 is 13 amino acids. Germline values: CDR1 MNHNS, CDR2 SASEGT. CDR3 DNA: TGTGCCAGCAGTGATTGGTCAGGCTATGGCTACACCTTC. Amino acids: CASSDWSGYGYTF.

The chain uses TRBV28 and TRBJ1-2; 9 bases line up with TRBD1. Losses at the gene ends were 6 bases for V and 1 base for J; bases not matched to a gene: 6. Germline-derived CDR1 and CDR2 are MDHEN and SYDVKM. This CDR3 is built from 15 residues. The CDR3 is CASSPDRGSNYGYTF. The CDR3 DNA reads TGTGCCAGCAGCCCAGACAGGGGGAGTAACTATGGCTACACCTTC.

The chain joins TRBV6-5 to TRBJ2-1; 8 positions agree with TRBD1. The CDR3 covers 15 residues. The germline gives CDR1 MNHEY, CDR2 SVGAGI. V gave up 7 bases and J gave up 4 bases; unmatched junction bases: 9. The CDR3 sequence is CASTTGGTLYNEQFF. CDR3 in DNA: TGTGCCAGCACTACAGGGGGGACACTATACAATGAGCAGTTCTTC.

CDR3 coding DNA: TGTGCCAGCATTCGAAGCGGGATCGGAGAGACCCAGTACTTC. Translating gives CASIRSGIGETQYF. The V call is TRBV6-5, the J call TRBJ2-5, with TRBD2 matching over 7 bases. The CDR3 spans 14 residues. Germline V gene lookup returns CDR1 MNHEY and CDR2 SVGAGI. V was clipped by 7 bases and J by 4 bases; unmatched bases: 9.

This clone is a singleton in its sample. One end of the junction varies from germline; a read error may be responsible. J is TRBJ2-5 and V is TRBV7-7; 11 positions agree with TRBD2. This CDR3 region has 16 residues. Germline lookup yields CDR1 SSHAT and CDR2 FNYEAQ (reference sequence). The CDR3 region has the DNA TGTGCTAGCAGCTCCAATAGCGGGGGGGCCTTGGAGACCCAGTACTTC. Protein: CASSSNSGGALETQYF.

The V gene is TRBV25-1, the J gene TRBJ1-1, with D possibly being TRBD1 (6 bases). CDR1 is MGHDK and CDR2 is SYGVNS in the germline V gene. V was pared by 8 bases and J by 1 base, with 20 bases between. The length of the CDR3 is 16 residues. The CDR3 here is CASPRGWGKKNTEAFF. CDR3 coding DNA: TGTGCCAGCCCGAGGGGGTGGGGAAAGAAGAACACTGAAGCTTTCTTT.

Only one count was recorded for this clone. DNA for the CDR3: TGCGCCAGCAGCCGTGAAGGGGGCACTGAAGCTTTCTTT. Residues: CASSREGGTEAFF. This chain connects TRBV5-1 to TRBJ1-1, with D perhaps matching TRBD1 (6 bases). The CDR3 length is 13 residues. The germline V and J ends were trimmed by 4 bases and 4 bases, with 11 bases remaining between them. CDR1 and CDR2 from the germline V gene are SGHRS and YFSETQ.

J is TRBJ1-1 and V is TRBV3-1 (or the pseudogene TRBV3-2); D gene unclear. From germline, CDR1 is LGHDT and CDR2 YNNKEL (reference sequence). Deletions cut 4 bases from V and 4 bases from J, with 13 bases between. The CDR3 has 14 residues. CDR3 amino acids: CASSPAAVGTEAFF. In nucleotides, the CDR3 is TGTGCCAGCAGCCCCGCCGCGGTAGGCACTGAAGCTTTCTTT.